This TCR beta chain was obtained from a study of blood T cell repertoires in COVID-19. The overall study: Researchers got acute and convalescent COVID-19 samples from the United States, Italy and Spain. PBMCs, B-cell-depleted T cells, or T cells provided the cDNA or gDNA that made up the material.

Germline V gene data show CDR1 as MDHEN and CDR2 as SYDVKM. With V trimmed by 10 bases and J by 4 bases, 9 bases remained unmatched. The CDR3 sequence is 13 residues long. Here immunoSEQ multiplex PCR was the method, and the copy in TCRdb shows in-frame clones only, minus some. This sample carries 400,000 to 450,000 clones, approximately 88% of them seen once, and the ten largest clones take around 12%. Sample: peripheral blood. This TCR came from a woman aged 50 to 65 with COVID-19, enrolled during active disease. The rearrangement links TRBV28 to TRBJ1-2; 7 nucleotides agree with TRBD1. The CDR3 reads CATVDRESYGYTF. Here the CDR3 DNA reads TGTGCCACCGTCGACAGGGAAAGCTATGGCTACACCTTC.